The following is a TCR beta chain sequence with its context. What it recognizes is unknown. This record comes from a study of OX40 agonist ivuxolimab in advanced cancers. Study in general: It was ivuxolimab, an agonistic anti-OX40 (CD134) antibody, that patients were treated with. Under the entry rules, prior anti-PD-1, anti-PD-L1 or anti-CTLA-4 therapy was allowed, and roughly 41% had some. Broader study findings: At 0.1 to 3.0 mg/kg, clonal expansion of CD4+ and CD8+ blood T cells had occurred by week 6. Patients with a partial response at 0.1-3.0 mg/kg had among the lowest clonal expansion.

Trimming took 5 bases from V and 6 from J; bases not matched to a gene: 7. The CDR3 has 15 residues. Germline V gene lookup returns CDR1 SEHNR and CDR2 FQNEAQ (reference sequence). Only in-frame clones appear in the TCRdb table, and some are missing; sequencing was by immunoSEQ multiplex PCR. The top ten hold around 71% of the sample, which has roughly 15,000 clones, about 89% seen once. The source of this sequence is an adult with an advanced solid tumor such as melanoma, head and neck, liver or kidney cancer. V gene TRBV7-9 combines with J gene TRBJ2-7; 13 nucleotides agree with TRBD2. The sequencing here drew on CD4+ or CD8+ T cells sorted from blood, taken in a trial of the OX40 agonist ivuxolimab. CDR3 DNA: TGTGCCAGCAGCCTCGGGACTAGCGGGATTCGCGAGCAGTACTTC. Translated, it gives CASSLGTSGIREQYF.